This TCR beta chain was sequenced for a study of post-analysis software for immune sequencing data. Study-wide results and limits: Diversity measured as normalized Chao1 was significantly lower in multiple sclerosis patients than in controls. Patients had higher frequencies than controls of four to six TRBV segments, including TRBV5-6, TRBV5-1 and TRBV20-1.

This clonotype was counted only a few times. Its antigen is not known. Included in the TCR beta cDNA libraries were unique molecular identifiers. There were 1 to 10 million T cells, and 510,000 or so cDNA molecules came from them. TCRdb used MiXCR to reprocess the PCR reads, holding one entry per CDR3 protein. This sample has roughly 600,000 distinct CDR3 sequences, with about 40% found just once. J lost 3 bases, V lost 4 bases, and 9 bases had no gene match. This CDR3 has 15 residues. The germline V gene has CDR1 SGHRS and CDR2 YFSETQ. The V call is TRBV5-1, the J call TRBJ2-7; TRBD2 aligns across 8 bases. The clonotype comes from a girl under 18 with multiple sclerosis. Sequences were obtained from blood. The CDR3 DNA reads TGCGCCAGCAGCCTACCGGGACTAGAGTTCTACGAGCAGTACTTC. Protein product: CASSLPGLEFYEQYF.